Each of the 11 T cell receptor beta chains below was sequenced from the same sample in a study of early T cells in non-severe SARS-CoV-2 infection (dated by TCRdb to about 2021). Receptor libraries were prepared by 5' RACE. Sequencer: NextSeq 500. The public sequencing data were trimmed at Q25 with fastp and processed into clonotypes with MiXCR by TCRdb, which kept only in-frame beta chains. When rows share a CDR3 protein, they turn into one entry using the most common DNA and genes. Here the sample has about 27,000 distinct CDR3 sequences; 2.9% occur a single time. Approximately 0.72% of the sample is held by the ten biggest clonotypes. Sequenced sample: whole blood. Every receptor here comes from an adult who was a healthcare worker with PCR-confirmed SARS-CoV-2 infection or an uninfected control (not recorded which).

This clonotype was picked up many times. Here the CDR3 reads CASSYSGAHSDTQYF. The DNA for the CDR3 is TGTGCCAGCAGTTACTCAGGGGCCCATTCAGATACGCAGTATTTT. The V call is TRBV6-6, the J call TRBJ2-3; TRBD1 is a possible D gene (5 bases). The CDR3 length is 15 residues. V lost 0 bases, J lost 4 bases, and 11 bases lay in between. Germline V gene lookup returns CDR1 MNHNY and CDR2 SVGAGI (reference sequence).

This clonotype occurred many times. This rearrangement joins TRBV14 to TRBJ1-1, with 9 bases lining up with TRBD1. After removal of 0 bases from V and 5 bases from J, the junction contained 28 bases not matched to a gene. CDR1 and CDR2 from the germline V gene are SGHDN and FVKESK. The CDR3 has 23 residues. The DNA for the CDR3 is TGTGCCAGCAGCCAAGAGCGCCTTTATAATTTCGTCCGGGACAGGGAAGTAAGAACTGAAGCTTTCTTT. It encodes CASSQERLYNFVRDREVRTEAFF. The whole variable domain, filled in from reference TRBV14 and TRBJ1-1, reads EAGVTQFPSHSVIEKGQTVTLRCDPISGHDNLYWYRRVMGKEIKFLLHFVKESKQDESGMPNNRFLAERTGGTYSTLKVQPAELEDSGVYFCASSQERLYNFVRDREVRTEAFFGQGTRLTVV.

This clonotype was seen ten or more times. The chain recombines TRBV4-2 with TRBJ1-6; 9 bases match TRBD1. V lost 4 bases, J lost 0 bases, and 7 bases stayed unmatched. CDR1 and CDR2 (germline): LGHNA, YNFKEQ. The CDR3 contains 18 residues. The CDR3 is CASSRPGQGPSYNSPLHF. CDR3 DNA sequence: TGTGCCAGCAGCCGACCGGGACAGGGCCCCTCCTATAATTCACCCCTCCACTTT.

This clonotype was observed at least ten times. The chain is built from TRBV3-1 and TRBJ2-3; either TRBD1 or TRBD2 may supply D (5 bases each). The V gene lost 4 bases and the J gene lost 6 bases, with 11 bases spanning the gap. The CDR3 is 13 residues long. Germline V gene lookup returns CDR1 LGHDT and CDR2 YNNKEL (reference sequence). Here the CDR3 DNA reads TGTGCCAGCAGCCCCGGGACCCGTGATACGCAGTATTTT. Encoded protein: CASSPGTRDTQYF.

This clonotype was found many times. The gene calls are TRBV20-1 and TRBJ1-2; 11 nucleotides align to TRBD1. The CDR3 is made up of 14 amino acids. Germline V lookup: CDR1 DFQATT, CDR2 SNEGSKA (reference sequence). J gave up 8 bases and V 2 bases, and 7 bases lay outside the gene matches. CDR3 sequence (DNA): TGCAGTGCTAGATCTCCGGGACAGGGGGACGGCTACACCTTC. This sequence encodes CSARSPGQGDGYTF.

This clonotype was observed many times. V gene TRBV5-5 combines with J gene TRBJ2-3, with D perhaps matching TRBD1 or TRBD2 (6 bases each). In germline, CDR1 is SGHKS, CDR2 YYEKEE (reference sequence). The CDR3 contains 15 residues. V was clipped by 0 bases and J by 0 bases, with 8 bases between them. CDR3 amino acids: CASSLVGGSTDTQYF. CDR3 sequence (DNA): TGTGCCAGCAGCTTGGTAGGGGGGAGCACAGATACGCAGTATTTT.

The V and J genes are TRBV6-5 and TRBJ1-1; no definite D call. Germline V CDR1 and CDR2: MNHEY, SVGAGI. This CDR3 has 15 amino acids. The V end lost 0 bases, the J end lost 11 bases, and 19 bases lay between the germline ends. The CDR3 coding sequence is TGTGCCAGCAGTTACTCGAGAGCGGTGGGTGTGGGCGCTTTCTTT. Protein: CASSYSRAVGVGAFF.

Ten or more counts support this clonotype. This chain joins TRBV10-1 and TRBJ2-3; D possibly uses TRBD1 or TRBD2 (5 bases each). Per the germline V gene, CDR1 is WNHNN and CDR2 is SYGVQD (reference sequence). Trimming removed 5 bases from V and 5 bases from J, with 11 bases in between. The CDR3 sequence is 13 residues long. CDR3 region: CASSFQGEDTQYF. The CDR3, as DNA: TGCGCCAGCAGTTTCCAGGGAGAAGATACGCAGTATTTT.

This clonotype is medium-sized in the sample. This chain joins TRBV7-2 and TRBJ2-3; 9 positions agree with TRBD2. Germline V gives CDR1 SGHTA, CDR2 FQGNSA. This CDR3 is built from 17 residues. V lost 2 bases, J lost 0 bases, and 6 bases stayed unmatched. The CDR3 here is CASSLQGTSGSTDTQYF. The CDR3 DNA follows: TGTGCCAGCAGCTTACAGGGAACTAGCGGGAGCACAGATACGCAGTATTTT.

This clonotype is medium-sized (0.01 to 0.1%). The J gene is TRBJ1-5, the V gene TRBV6-1, with 9 bases that match TRBD1. The junction had 8 bases not matched to a gene; V was cut back by 5 bases and J by 6 bases. The length of the CDR3 is 15 residues. Germline-derived CDR1 and CDR2 are MNHNS and SASEGT. Written as DNA, the CDR3 is TGTGCCAGCAGTTACACAGGGGGCTTGGGTCAGCCCCAGCATTTT. Protein product: CASSYTGGLGQPQHF.

This chain links TRBV11-1 with TRBJ2-3; D is unclear. Trimming shortened V by 5 bases and J by 1 base, and 10 bases separated the two germline ends. Germline CDR1 and CDR2: SGHAT and FQDESV (reference sequence). CDR3 length: 14 residues. The CDR3, as DNA: TGTGCCAGCAGCCAGCCTCTTCGCACAGATACGCAGTATTTT. It yields the protein CASSQPLRTDTQYF.